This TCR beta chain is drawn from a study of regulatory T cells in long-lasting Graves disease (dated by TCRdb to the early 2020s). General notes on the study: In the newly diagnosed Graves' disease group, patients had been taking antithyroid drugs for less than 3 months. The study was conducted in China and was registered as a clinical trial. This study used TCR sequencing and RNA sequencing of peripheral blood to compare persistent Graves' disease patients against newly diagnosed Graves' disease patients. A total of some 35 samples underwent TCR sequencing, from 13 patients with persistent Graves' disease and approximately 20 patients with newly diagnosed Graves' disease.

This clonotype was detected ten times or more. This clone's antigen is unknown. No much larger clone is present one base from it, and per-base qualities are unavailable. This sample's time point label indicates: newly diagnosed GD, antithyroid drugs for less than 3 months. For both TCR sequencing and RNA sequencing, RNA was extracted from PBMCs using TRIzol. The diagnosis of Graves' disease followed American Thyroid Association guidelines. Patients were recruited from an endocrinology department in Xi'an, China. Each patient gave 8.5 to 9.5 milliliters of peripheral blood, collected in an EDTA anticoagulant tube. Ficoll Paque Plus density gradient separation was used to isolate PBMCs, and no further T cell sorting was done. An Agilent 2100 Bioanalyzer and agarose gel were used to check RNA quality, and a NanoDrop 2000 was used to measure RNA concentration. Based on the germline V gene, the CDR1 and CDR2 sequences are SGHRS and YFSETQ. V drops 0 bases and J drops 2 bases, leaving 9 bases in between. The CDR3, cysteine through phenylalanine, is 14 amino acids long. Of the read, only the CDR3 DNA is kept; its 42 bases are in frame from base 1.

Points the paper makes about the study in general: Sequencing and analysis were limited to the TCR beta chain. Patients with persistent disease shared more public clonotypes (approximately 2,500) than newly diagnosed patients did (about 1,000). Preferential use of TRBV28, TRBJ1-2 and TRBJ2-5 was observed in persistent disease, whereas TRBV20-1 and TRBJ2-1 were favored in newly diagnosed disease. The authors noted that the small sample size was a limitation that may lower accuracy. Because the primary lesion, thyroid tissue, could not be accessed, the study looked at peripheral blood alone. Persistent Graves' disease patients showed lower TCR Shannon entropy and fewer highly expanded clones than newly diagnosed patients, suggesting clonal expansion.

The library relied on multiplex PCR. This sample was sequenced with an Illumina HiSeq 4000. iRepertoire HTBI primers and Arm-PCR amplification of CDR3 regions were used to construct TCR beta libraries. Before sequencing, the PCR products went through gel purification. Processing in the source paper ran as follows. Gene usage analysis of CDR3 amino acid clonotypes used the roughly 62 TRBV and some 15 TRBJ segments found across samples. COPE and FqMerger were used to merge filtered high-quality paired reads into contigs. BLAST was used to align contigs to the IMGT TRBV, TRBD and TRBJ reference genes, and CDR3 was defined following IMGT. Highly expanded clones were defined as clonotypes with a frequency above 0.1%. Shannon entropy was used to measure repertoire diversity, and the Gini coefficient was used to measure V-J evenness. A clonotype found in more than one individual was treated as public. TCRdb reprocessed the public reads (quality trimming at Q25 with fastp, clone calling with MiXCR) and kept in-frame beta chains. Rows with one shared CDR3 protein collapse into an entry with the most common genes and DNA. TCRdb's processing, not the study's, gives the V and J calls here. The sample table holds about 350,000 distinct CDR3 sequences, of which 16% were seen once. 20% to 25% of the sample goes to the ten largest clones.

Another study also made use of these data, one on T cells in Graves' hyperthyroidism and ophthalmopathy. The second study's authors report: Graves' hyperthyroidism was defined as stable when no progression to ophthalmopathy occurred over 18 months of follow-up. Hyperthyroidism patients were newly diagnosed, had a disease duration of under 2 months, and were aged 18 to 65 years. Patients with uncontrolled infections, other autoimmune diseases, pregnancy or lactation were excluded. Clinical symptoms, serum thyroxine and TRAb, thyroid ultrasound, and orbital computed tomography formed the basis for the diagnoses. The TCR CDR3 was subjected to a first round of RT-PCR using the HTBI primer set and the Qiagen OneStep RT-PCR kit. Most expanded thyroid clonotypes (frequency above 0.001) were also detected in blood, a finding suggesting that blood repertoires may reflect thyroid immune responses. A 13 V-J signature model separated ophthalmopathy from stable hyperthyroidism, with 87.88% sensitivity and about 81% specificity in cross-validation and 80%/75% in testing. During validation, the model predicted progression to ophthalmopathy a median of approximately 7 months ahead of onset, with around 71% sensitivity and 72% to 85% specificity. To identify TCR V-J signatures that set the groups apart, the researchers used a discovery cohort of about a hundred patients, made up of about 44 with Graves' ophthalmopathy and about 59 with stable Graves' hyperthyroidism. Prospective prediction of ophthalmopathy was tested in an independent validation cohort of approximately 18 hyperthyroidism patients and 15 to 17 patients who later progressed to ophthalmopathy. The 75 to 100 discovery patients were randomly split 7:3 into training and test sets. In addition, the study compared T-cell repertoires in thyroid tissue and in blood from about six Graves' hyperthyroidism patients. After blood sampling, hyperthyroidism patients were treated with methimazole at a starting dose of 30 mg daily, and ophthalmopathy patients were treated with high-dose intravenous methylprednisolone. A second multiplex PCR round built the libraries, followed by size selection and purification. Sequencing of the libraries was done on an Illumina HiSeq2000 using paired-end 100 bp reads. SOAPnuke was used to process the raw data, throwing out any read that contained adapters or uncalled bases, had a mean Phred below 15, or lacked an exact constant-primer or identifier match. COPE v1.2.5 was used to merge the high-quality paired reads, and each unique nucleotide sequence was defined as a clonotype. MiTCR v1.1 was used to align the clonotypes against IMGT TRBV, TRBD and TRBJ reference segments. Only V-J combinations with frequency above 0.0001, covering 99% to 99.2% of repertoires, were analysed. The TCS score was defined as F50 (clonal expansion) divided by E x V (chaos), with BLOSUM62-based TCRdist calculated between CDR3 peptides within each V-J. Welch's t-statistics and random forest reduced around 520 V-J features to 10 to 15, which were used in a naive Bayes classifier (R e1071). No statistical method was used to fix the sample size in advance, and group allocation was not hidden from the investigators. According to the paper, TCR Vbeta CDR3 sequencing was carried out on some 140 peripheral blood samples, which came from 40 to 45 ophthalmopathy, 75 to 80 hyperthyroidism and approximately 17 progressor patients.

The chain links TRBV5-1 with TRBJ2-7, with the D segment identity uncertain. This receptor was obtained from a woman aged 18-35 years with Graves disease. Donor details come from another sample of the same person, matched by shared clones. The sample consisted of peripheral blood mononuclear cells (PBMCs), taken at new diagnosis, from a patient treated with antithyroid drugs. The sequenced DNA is TGCGCCAGCAGCTTGGCTCGACGCACCTACGAGCAGTACTTC. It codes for CASSLARRTYEQYF.